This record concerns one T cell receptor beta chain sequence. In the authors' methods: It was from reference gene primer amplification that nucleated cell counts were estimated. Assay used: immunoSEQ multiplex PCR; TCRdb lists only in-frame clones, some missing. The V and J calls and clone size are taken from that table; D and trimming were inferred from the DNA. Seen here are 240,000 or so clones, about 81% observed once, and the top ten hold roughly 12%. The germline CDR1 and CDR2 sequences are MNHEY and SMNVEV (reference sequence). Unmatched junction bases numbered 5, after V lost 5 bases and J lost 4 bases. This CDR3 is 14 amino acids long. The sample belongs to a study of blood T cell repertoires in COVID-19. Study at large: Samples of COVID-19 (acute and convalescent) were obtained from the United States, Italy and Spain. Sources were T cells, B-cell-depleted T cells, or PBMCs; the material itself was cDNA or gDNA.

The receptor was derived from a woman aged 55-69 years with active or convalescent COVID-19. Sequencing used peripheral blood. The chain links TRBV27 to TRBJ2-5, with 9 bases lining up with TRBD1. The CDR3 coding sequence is TGTGCCAGCAGTCCTAACAGGGGGCGAGAGACCCAGTACTTC. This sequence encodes CASSPNRGRETQYF.